This TCR beta chain is drawn from a study of blood T cells in healthy people across ages. Study-wide background: T cells yielded about one barcoded beta molecule per two cells through template switching.

PCR was performed a second time for roughly 7 to 12 cycles using a sample-barcoded 5' primer and a J-beta primer mix. TCRdb reanalysed the 5' RACE reads using MiXCR and keeps one entry per CDR3 protein. The data hold some 750,000 distinct CDR3 sequences, with roughly 20% observed a single time. Per the germline V gene, CDR1 is LNHNV and CDR2 is YYDKDF (reference sequence). V shed 4 bases, J shed 2 bases, and the junction held 5 bases outside the gene matches. CDR3 length: 15 residues. The study, taken as a whole, reports: Fewer expanded clones and more diversity marked long-lived versus aged donors.

This clonotype turned up a few times. Its antigen is as yet unknown. There were healthy Caucasian individuals from Russia, aged roughly 6 to 95, serving as donors. Every sample gave at least 5.5 micrograms of total RNA when it was extracted. Sequenced input: blood. This TCR was recovered from a man in his sixties or seventies in good health. The J gene is TRBJ2-7, the V gene TRBV15, with 10 bases matching TRBD1. In nucleotides, the CDR3 is TGTGCCACCAGCAAGCCCGGGACAGGGGCCTACGAGCAGTACTTC. Residues: CATSKPGTGAYEQYF.